This T cell receptor (beta chain) was sequenced in a study of T cell clonality in common variable immunodeficiency. TCRdb's copy holds only in-frame clones and misses some; the assay was immunoSEQ multiplex PCR. Recorded here are more than 55,000 clones, none singletons. CDR1 KGHSH and CDR2 LQKENI come from the germline V gene. This CDR3 is built from 14 residues. V lost 2 bases, J lost 6 bases, and 13 bases lay in between. This clone was recorded at least ten times. The observed sequence ends 3 residues before the CDR3 terminus, with the missing tail filled in from the germline J gene. The receptor was isolated from a person between 18 and 69 years old in good health. Sequencing was performed on peripheral blood mononuclear cells. The genes are TRBV18 and TRBJ1-1; no clear D gene. CDR3 in amino acids: CASSPGRRRAEAFF. The sequenced CDR3 bases are TGTGCCAGCTCACCAGGTCGGCGTAGGGCTGAA.